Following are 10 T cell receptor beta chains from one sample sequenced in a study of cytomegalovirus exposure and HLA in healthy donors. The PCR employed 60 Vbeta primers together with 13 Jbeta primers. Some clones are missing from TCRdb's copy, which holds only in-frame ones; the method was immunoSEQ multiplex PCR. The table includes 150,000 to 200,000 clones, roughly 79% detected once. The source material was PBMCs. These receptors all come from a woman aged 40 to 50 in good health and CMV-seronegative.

The CDR3 region has the DNA TGTGCCTGGAGTATGACAGGGTACTTCTATGGCTACACCTTC. Amino acids: CAWSMTGYFYGYTF. The rearrangement links TRBV30 to TRBJ1-2; 7 bases are shared with TRBD1. Germline V CDR1 and CDR2: GTSNPN, SVGIG (reference sequence). Trimming removed 2 bases from V and 4 bases from J; junction bases left unmatched: 7. The CDR3 extends over 14 amino acids. The variable domain in full, completed from reference TRBV30 and TRBJ1-2, reads SQTIHQWPATLVQPVGSPLSLECTVEGTSNPNLYWYRQAAGRGLQLLFYSVGIGQISSEVPQNLSASRPQDRQFILSSKKLLLSDSGFYLCAWSMTGYFYGYTFGSGTRLTVV.

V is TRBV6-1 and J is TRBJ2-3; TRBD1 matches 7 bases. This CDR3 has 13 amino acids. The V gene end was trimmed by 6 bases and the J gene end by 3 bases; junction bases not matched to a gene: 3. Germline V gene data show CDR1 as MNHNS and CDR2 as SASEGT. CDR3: CASRKQGTDTQYF. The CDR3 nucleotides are TGTGCCAGCAGGAAACAGGGGACAGATACGCAGTATTTT.

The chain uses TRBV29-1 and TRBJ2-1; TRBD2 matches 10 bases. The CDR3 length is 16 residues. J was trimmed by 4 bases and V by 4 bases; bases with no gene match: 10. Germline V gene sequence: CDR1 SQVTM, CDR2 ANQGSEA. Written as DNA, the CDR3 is TGCAGCGTTGTTTGGGCGACTAGCGGGTATTACAATGAGCAGTTCTTC. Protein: CSVVWATSGYYNEQFF.

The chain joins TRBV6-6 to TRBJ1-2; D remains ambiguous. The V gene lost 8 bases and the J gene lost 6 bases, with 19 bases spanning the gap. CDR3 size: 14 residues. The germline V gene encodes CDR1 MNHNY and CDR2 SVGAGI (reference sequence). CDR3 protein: CASGYPEGEDGYTF. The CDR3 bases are TGTGCCAGCGGCTACCCGGAGGGTGAGGATGGCTACACCTTC.

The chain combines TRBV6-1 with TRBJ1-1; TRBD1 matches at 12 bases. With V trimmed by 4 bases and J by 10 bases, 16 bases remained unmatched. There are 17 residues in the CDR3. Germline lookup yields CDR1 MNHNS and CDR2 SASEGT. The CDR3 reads CASSGNRDRGRGRRAFF. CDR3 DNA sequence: TGTGCCAGCAGTGGAAACCGGGACAGGGGGCGCGGTCGCCGAGCTTTCTTT.

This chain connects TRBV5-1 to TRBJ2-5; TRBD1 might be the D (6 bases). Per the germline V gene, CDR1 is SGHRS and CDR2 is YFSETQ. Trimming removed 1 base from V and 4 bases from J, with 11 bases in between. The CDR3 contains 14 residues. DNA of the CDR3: TGCGCCAGCAGCTTGAGGCTAGGGGGAGAGACCCAGTACTTC. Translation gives CASSLRLGGETQYF.

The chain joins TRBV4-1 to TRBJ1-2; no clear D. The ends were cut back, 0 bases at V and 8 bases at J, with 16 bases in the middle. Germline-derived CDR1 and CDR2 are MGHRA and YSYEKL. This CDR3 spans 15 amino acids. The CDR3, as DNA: TGCGCCAGCAGCCAAGATATCCAGAGGCGCGGGGGCTACACCTTC. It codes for CASSQDIQRRGGYTF.

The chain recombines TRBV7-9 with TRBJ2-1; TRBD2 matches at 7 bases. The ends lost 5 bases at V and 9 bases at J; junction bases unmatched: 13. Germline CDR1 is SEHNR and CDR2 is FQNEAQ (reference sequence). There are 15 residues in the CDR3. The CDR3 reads CASSASSGPTGEQFF. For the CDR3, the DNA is TGTGCCAGCAGCGCGTCTAGCGGACCTACTGGTGAGCAGTTCTTC.

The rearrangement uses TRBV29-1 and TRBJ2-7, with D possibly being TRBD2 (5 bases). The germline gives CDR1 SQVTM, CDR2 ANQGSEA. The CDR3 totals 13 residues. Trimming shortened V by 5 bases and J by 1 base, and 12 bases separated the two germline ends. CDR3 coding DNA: TGCAGCGTTTCTGGGCGGGTGTCCTACGAGCAGTACTTC. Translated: CSVSGRVSYEQYF.

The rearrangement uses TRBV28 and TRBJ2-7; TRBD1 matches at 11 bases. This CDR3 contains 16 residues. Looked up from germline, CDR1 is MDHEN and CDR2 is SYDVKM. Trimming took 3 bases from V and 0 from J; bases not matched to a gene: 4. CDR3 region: CASSFGTGGSSYEQYF. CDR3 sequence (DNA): TGTGCCAGCAGTTTTGGGACAGGGGGGAGCTCCTACGAGCAGTACTTC.